The 32 T cell receptor beta chains below were found in one sample sequenced in a study of long-term antiretroviral therapy in people with HIV. The run of the v3.0 immunoSEQ assay was at survey level. Measured with immunoSEQ multiplex PCR; TCRdb has only the in-frame clones, and not every one. The top ten hold under 5.5% of the sample, which has approximately 23,000 clones, 86% seen once. The source material was unsorted PBMCs, sampled approximately 2.6 years after starting antiretroviral therapy. These receptors came from a middle-aged man with HIV.

The chain combines TRBV27 with TRBJ1-1, with D tentatively TRBD1 (5 bases). This CDR3 contains 18 residues. Germline V gene data show CDR1 as MNHEY and CDR2 as SMNVEV (reference sequence). Trimming took 2 bases from V and 4 from J, leaving 23 bases between them. CDR3 region: CASSLIQRGLVTGTEAFF. CDR3 nucleotides: TGTGCCAGCAGTTTAATTCAGAGGGGATTGGTAACGGGCACTGAAGCTTTCTTT.

The chain couples TRBV30 to TRBJ2-2; D unclear. Germline lookup yields CDR1 GTSNPN and CDR2 SVGIG (reference sequence). V lost 3 bases, J lost 5 bases, and 4 bases lay in between. The CDR3 is 11 amino acids. The CDR3 here is CAWRGTGELFF. The CDR3 bases are TGTGCCTGGAGAGGGACCGGGGAGCTGTTTTTT. Full variable domain (remainder filled in from reference TRBV30 and TRBJ2-2): SQTIHQWPATLVQPVGSPLSLECTVEGTSNPNLYWYRQAAGRGLQLLFYSVGIGQISSEVPQNLSASRPQDRQFILSSKKLLLSDSGFYLCAWRGTGELFFGEGSRLTVL.

The chain links TRBV29-1 to TRBJ2-1; possible D gene TRBD2, 6 bases. Germline CDR1 and CDR2: SQVTM and ANQGSEA. Between the trimmed V and J ends, which lost 3 bases and 1 base, there was a span of 7 bases. This CDR3 region has 13 residues. CDR3 in amino acids: CSVDLASYNEQFF. DNA of the CDR3: TGCAGCGTTGATCTAGCGTCCTACAATGAGCAGTTCTTC.

The chain links TRBV11-2 to TRBJ2-7; D not resolved. This CDR3 has 11 residues. Per germline, CDR1 SGHAT and CDR2 FQNNGV. V was cut by 5 bases and J by 2 bases, with 4 bases left in between. The CDR3 sequence: CASSHPYEQYF. In DNA form, the CDR3 reads TGTGCCAGCAGCCACCCCTACGAGCAGTACTTC.

The CDR3 reads CASSQDRGGNSPLHF. CDR3 nucleotides: TGCGCCAGCAGCCAAGATAGGGGGGGGAATTCACCCCTCCACTTT. The V and J genes are TRBV4-3 and TRBJ1-6; maybe TRBD1 (6 bases). With 0 bases removed from V and 7 bases from J, the gap between germline ends came to 10 bases. CDR3 length: 15 residues. Germline V lookup: CDR1 LGHNA, CDR2 YSLEER.

The genes are TRBV6-1 and TRBJ1-5; no reliable D call. Trimming took off 1 base at V and 6 bases at J, with 16 bases between the two ends. CDR3 length equals 16 residues. Looked up from germline, CDR1 is MNHNS and CDR2 is SASEGT. The CDR3 loop is CASSEVGGLIFQPQHF. The CDR3 DNA sequence: TGTGCCAGCAGTGAAGTTGGAGGGTTGATCTTTCAGCCCCAGCATTTT.

This chain connects TRBV6-1 to TRBJ2-7; 7 bases match TRBD1. CDR1 and CDR2 from the germline V gene are MNHNS and SASEGT. V lost 9 bases and J lost 2; bases outside the gene matches: 7. The CDR3 covers 13 residues. CDR3: CASLQGYPYEQYF. In DNA, the CDR3 is TGTGCCAGTCTACAGGGGTACCCCTACGAGCAGTACTTC.

This chain joins TRBV27 and TRBJ2-5; the D is unclear. Trimming removed 3 bases from V and 4 bases from J, with 6 bases in between. There are 12 residues in the CDR3. Germline loops: CDR1 MNHEY, CDR2 SMNVEV (reference sequence). CDR3 DNA sequence: TGTGCCAGCAGTTTCACGGGAGAGACCCAGTACTTC. It is translated as CASSFTGETQYF.

This clone rates as medium-sized. The chain links TRBV2 to TRBJ1-2, with TRBD1 as a possible D gene (6 bases). CDR3 length: 15 residues. CDR1 is SNHLY and CDR2 is FYNNEI in the germline V gene. V shed 11 bases and J shed 0 bases, with 19 bases lying between them. CDR3 bases: TGTGCCCTAGGGGGAAGGTCCCCAGCTAACTATGGCTACACCTTC. This gives the protein CALGGRSPANYGYTF.

The chain carries TRBV11-2 and TRBJ2-1; D is unresolved. V was cut by 2 bases and J by 6 bases, with 8 bases left in between. Germline CDR1 SGHAT, CDR2 FQNNGV. CDR3 length equals 13 residues. The CDR3 region is CASSLIASNEQFF. The CDR3 DNA is TGTGCCAGCAGCTTAATCGCTAGCAATGAGCAGTTCTTC.

The table lists this clone with a count of one. V is TRBV11-1 and J is TRBJ2-2, with D hard to call. CDR1 SGHAT and CDR2 FQDESV come from the germline V gene (reference sequence). V was shortened by 2 bases and J by 3 bases, with 7 bases between the two germline ends. The CDR3 is made up of 14 amino acids. The DNA of the CDR3 is TGTGCCAGCAGCTTAAGGACCTACACCGGGGAGCTGTTTTTT. This encodes CASSLRTYTGELFF.

The V call is TRBV27, the J call TRBJ1-5; D unresolved. Germline CDR1 and CDR2: MNHEY and SMNVEV (reference sequence). Trimming shortened V by 0 bases and J by 6 bases, and 12 bases separated the two germline ends. CDR3 length: 15 amino acids. CDR3: CASSLSGDRGQPQHF. The CDR3 DNA sequence: TGTGCCAGCAGTTTATCTGGGGATCGCGGTCAGCCCCAGCATTTT.

CDR3 coding DNA: TGCGCCAGCAGCCGGGACAGGGAGTTCGAGCAGTACTTC. This gives the protein CASSRDREFEQYF. V and J are TRBV5-1 and TRBJ2-7, with 9 nucleotides matching TRBD1. This CDR3 comprises 13 residues. V shed 4 bases, J shed 6 bases, and the junction held 5 bases outside the gene matches. Germline CDR1 and CDR2: SGHRS and YFSETQ.

The chain recombines TRBV7-2 with TRBJ1-2; D remains unclear. Germline V gene lookup returns CDR1 SGHTA and CDR2 FQGNSA. CDR3 length equals 11 residues. With 2 bases removed from V and 8 bases from J, the gap between germline ends came to 6 bases. CDR3 nucleotides: TGTGCCAGCAGCTTATCTCTCGGCTACACCTTC. It is translated as CASSLSLGYTF.

The gene calls are TRBV30 and TRBJ2-3; TRBD2 might be the D (6 bases). Trimming stripped 0 bases from V and 14 bases from J, with 12 bases between. The CDR3 contains 11 residues. Germline CDR1 GTSNPN, CDR2 SVGIG (reference sequence). As DNA, the CDR3 is TGTGCCTGGAGTGTATCCGGGGGAGGGTATTTT. It is translated as CAWSVSGGGYF.

The V call is TRBV14, the J call TRBJ2-2; D gene unclear. This CDR3 is 17 amino acids long. V was clipped by 1 base and J by 3 bases, with 15 bases between them. Per germline, CDR1 SGHDN and CDR2 FVKESK. In DNA, the CDR3 is TGTGCCAGCAGCCAAGGAAGGTTGGCTGCGCACACCGGGGAGCTGTTTTTT. It is translated as CASSQGRLAAHTGELFF.

V usage is TRBV28 and J usage is TRBJ2-3, with 10 nucleotides matching TRBD2. This CDR3 region has 17 residues. V lost 3 bases to trimming and J lost 1 base; unmatched junction nucleotides: 7. The germline gives CDR1 MDHEN, CDR2 SYDVKM. The CDR3 DNA sequence: TGTGCCAGCAGTTTGTTAGGGCTAGCGGGGGGCACAGATACGCAGTATTTT. This translates into CASSLLGLAGGTDTQYF.

The chain combines TRBV9 with TRBJ2-1, with D perhaps TRBD2 (6 bases). This CDR3 comprises 12 residues. Germline V gene sequence: CDR1 SGDLS, CDR2 YYNGEE. V lost 9 bases, J lost 6 bases, and 13 bases lay in between. CDR3 sequence (DNA): TGTGCCACTTCCCGGGGAGGCAATGAGCAGTTCTTC. As protein: CATSRGGNEQFF.

V usage is TRBV18 and J usage is TRBJ2-5; D is perhaps TRBD2 (5 bases). Germline lookup yields CDR1 KGHSH and CDR2 LQKENI. Deletions cut 2 bases from V and 0 bases from J, with 10 bases between. The CDR3 covers 15 residues. Here the CDR3 reads CASSPYVLDQETQYF. In DNA form, the CDR3 reads TGTGCCAGCTCACCATATGTACTAGACCAAGAGACCCAGTACTTC.

V gene TRBV5-6 combines with J gene TRBJ1-1; D gene uncertain. CDR1 SGHDT and CDR2 YYEEEE come from the germline V gene. The CDR3 covers 12 residues. Trimming removed 5 bases from V and 4 bases from J, with 9 bases in between. CDR3 sequence: CASSPDGTEAFF. The CDR3 DNA reads as TGTGCCAGCAGTCCGGACGGCACTGAAGCTTTCTTT.

For the CDR3, the DNA is TGTGCCAGCAGTCCGACCGGGGTCAACACTGAAGCTTTCTTT. As protein: CASSPTGVNTEAFF. The V call is TRBV28, the J call TRBJ1-1, with no clear D. V was pared by 5 bases and J by 2 bases, with 12 bases between. The CDR3 has 14 amino acids. Germline loops: CDR1 MDHEN, CDR2 SYDVKM.

The rearrangement uses TRBV30 and TRBJ1-1, with a possible D match to TRBD1 (6 bases). Trimming left V 4 bases short and J 1 base short, with 13 bases between. The CDR3 totals 14 residues. Germline CDR1 reads GTSNPN; CDR2 reads SVGIG (reference sequence). The CDR3 nucleotides read TGTGCCTGGAAACCCGGACAGAAGAACACTGAAGCTTTCTTT. As protein: CAWKPGQKNTEAFF.

The chain uses TRBV27 and TRBJ2-2, with D possibly matching TRBD1 (5 bases). The V gene lost 6 bases and the J gene lost 3 bases, with 8 bases spanning the gap. Germline CDR1 reads MNHEY; CDR2 reads SMNVEV (reference sequence). The CDR3 extends over 13 amino acids. As DNA, the CDR3 is TGTGCCAGCAGGACAGCGTACACCGGGGAGCTGTTTTTT. This sequence encodes CASRTAYTGELFF.

The chain is built from TRBV7-2 and TRBJ1-3; D possibly corresponds to TRBD1 (5 bases). The germline V gene has CDR1 SGHTA and CDR2 FQGNSA. The CDR3 covers 16 residues. V was shortened by 1 base and J by 4 bases, with 14 bases between the two germline ends. CDR3 bases: TGTGCCAGCAGCTTAGTTTCGCAGGGTGTGGGAAACACCATATATTTT. It yields the protein CASSLVSQGVGNTIYF.

This chain connects TRBV7-2 to TRBJ2-1; TRBD2 agrees at 13 bases. Germline trimming cut 2 bases from V and 7 bases from J; bases unmatched to any gene: 8. This CDR3 has 17 amino acids. Germline loops: CDR1 SGHTA, CDR2 FQGNSA. Written as DNA, the CDR3 is TGTGCCAGCAGCTTAAGTCGGACTAGCGGGGGTAAGAATGAGCAGTTCTTC. Translated, it gives CASSLSRTSGGKNEQFF.

This sequence joins TRBV6-1 and TRBJ1-5; D remains unclear. This CDR3 contains 14 residues. Germline V gene data show CDR1 as MNHNS and CDR2 as SASEGT. V lost 6 bases to trimming and J lost 3 bases, with 12 bases between them. DNA for the CDR3: TGTGCCAGCAGCTTCGACACTTACAATCAGCCCCAGCATTTT. As protein: CASSFDTYNQPQHF.

This clone was observed a single time. The V and J genes are TRBV5-1 and TRBJ2-5; no clear D gene. The CDR3 totals 13 residues. Germline values: CDR1 SGHRS, CDR2 YFSETQ. The V end lost 5 bases, the J end lost 1 base, and 9 bases lay between the germline ends. Here the CDR3 reads CASSRQVQETQYF. DNA for the CDR3: TGCGCCAGCAGTAGGCAGGTCCAAGAGACCCAGTACTTC.

V is TRBV7-7 and J is TRBJ1-4; possible D gene TRBD1, 6 bases. This CDR3 region has 14 residues. The ends were cut back, 10 bases at V and 6 bases at J, with 18 bases in the middle. CDR1 is SSHAT and CDR2 is FNYEAQ in the germline V gene (reference sequence). CDR3 protein: CANSQGSRDEKLFF. CDR3 DNA sequence: TGTGCCAACTCACAGGGATCGAGGGATGAAAAACTGTTTTTT.

This sequence joins TRBV9 and TRBJ2-5; TRBD1 aligns across 7 bases. V trimming: 0 bases; J trimming: 5 bases; junction bases outside the gene matches: 13. The CDR3 spans 17 residues. Per germline, CDR1 SGDLS and CDR2 YYNGEE. CDR3 nucleotides: TGTGCCAGCAGCGTAGCTATGGAGACAGGGTCTTTTGAGACCCAGTACTTC. Translating it yields CASSVAMETGSFETQYF.

The chain uses TRBV29-1 and TRBJ2-1, with D possibly TRBD1 on 5 matching bases. The CDR3 is made up of 13 amino acids. Trimming stripped 5 bases from V and 5 bases from J, with 13 bases between. Germline V gives CDR1 SQVTM, CDR2 ANQGSEA. The CDR3 loop is CSVTVQGHNEQFF. CDR3 nucleotides: TGCAGCGTTACGGTGCAGGGCCACAATGAGCAGTTCTTC.

This chain uses TRBV27 with TRBJ2-1, with 7 positions matching TRBD2. Per germline, CDR1 MNHEY and CDR2 SMNVEV (reference sequence). The trim removed 2 bases at V and 7 bases at J, leaving 2 bases unmatched. The CDR3 consists of 13 residues. The CDR3 sequence: CASSLLSGNEQFF. CDR3 bases: TGTGCCAGCAGTTTACTTAGCGGGAATGAGCAGTTCTTC.

The chain employs TRBV2 and TRBJ2-5; 7 bases line up with TRBD1. Trimming took 3 bases from V and 2 from J; bases not matched to a gene: 6. CDR3 length: 15 amino acids. Germline assignment: CDR1 SNHLY and CDR2 FYNNEI. CDR3 in amino acids: CASSEQGVIQETQYF. Here the CDR3 DNA reads TGTGCCAGCAGTGAGCAGGGGGTAATACAAGAGACCCAGTACTTC.